Presented here are 18 T cell receptor beta chains from one specimen sequenced in a study of T cells in Graves' hyperthyroidism and ophthalmopathy. The investigators amplified TCR beta CDR3 regions from RNA transcripts. TCR CDR3 underwent first-round RT-PCR with the HTBI primer set. TCRdb used MiXCR to reprocess the multiplex PCR reads, holding one entry per CDR3 protein. The sample yields 500,000 to 650,000 distinct CDR3 sequences, more than 15% seen once. Sequenced input: blood. These receptors were collected from a woman between 18 and 29 years old with Graves' ophthalmopathy.

This clonotype has at least ten counts. This chain uses TRBV30 with TRBJ1-2, with D possibly matching TRBD1 (5 bases). Germline V CDR1 and CDR2: GTSNPN, SVGIG (reference sequence). V dropped 1 base and J dropped 3 bases, with 9 bases sitting between them. The CDR3 length is 13 residues. The CDR3, as DNA: TGTGCCTGGAGTGGGGACGGCTACTATGGCTACACCTTC. It codes for CAWSGDGYYGYTF.

This clonotype was counted many times. This chain joins TRBV3-1 and TRBJ1-2, with D unresolved. The CDR3 is 12 amino acids. The germline gives CDR1 LGHDT, CDR2 YNNKEL (reference sequence). V was clipped by 0 bases and J by 4 bases, with 3 bases between them. The CDR3 reads CASSQDPYGYTF. Written as DNA, the CDR3 is TGTGCCAGCAGCCAAGACCCCTATGGCTACACCTTC.

This clonotype was counted at least ten times. J is TRBJ2-7 and V is TRBV2; D is perhaps TRBD1 (6 bases). The CDR3 is 17 residues long. Trimming removed 0 bases at V and 3 bases at J, with 18 bases between. Germline assignment: CDR1 SNHLY and CDR2 FYNNEI. The CDR3: CASSEALLGDRHYEQYF. The CDR3 bases are TGTGCCAGCAGTGAAGCGCTTCTAGGAGACAGGCACTACGAGCAGTACTTC. Using reference TRBV2 and TRBJ2-7 for the parts outside the CDR3, the full variable domain is EPEVTQTPSHQVTQMGQEVILRCVPISNHLYFYWYRQILGQKVEFLVSFYNNEISEKSEIFDDQFSVERPDGSNFTLKIRSTKLEDSAMYFCASSEALLGDRHYEQYFGPGTRLTVT.

This clonotype occurred a few times. DNA of the CDR3: TGTGCCAGTAGTACCTGGACAGGGATTTCTCAGCCCCAGCATTTT. It codes for CASSTWTGISQPQHF. The genes are TRBV19 and TRBJ1-5, with 8 bases fitting TRBD1. The CDR3 is 15 residues long. J was trimmed by 6 bases and V by 4 bases; bases with no gene match: 8. In germline, CDR1 is LNHDA, CDR2 SQIVND (reference sequence).

Many counts were recorded for this clonotype. The rearrangement joins TRBV4-2 to TRBJ2-7; 9 nucleotides line up with TRBD2. The length of the CDR3 is 17 residues. The V and J ends lost 1 base and 2 bases, in that order; junction bases with no gene match: 9. Germline V lookup: CDR1 LGHNA, CDR2 YNFKEQ. CDR3 sequence: CASSQGPIAGETYEQYF. The CDR3 DNA follows: TGTGCCAGCAGCCAAGGTCCGATAGCGGGGGAGACCTACGAGCAGTACTTC.

This clonotype has only a few counts. One end of the junction is discordant with germline, which a read error may explain. The V and J genes are TRBV7-3 and TRBJ1-2; D uncertain. Germline values: CDR1 SGHTA, CDR2 FQGTGA. The CDR3 is 12 residues long. The CDR3 region is CASSLNRGRKSF. The CDR3 region has the DNA TGTGCCAGCAGCTTAAATCGTGGCAGGAAGAGCTTC.

This clonotype has more than one count but fewer than ten. V gene TRBV27 combines with J gene TRBJ2-1; 10 bases match TRBD2. The CDR3 contains 15 residues. Per the germline V gene, CDR1 is MNHEY and CDR2 is SMNVEV (reference sequence). V shed 5 bases and J 5 bases; nucleotides not matched to a gene: 6. DNA for the CDR3: TGTGCCAGCAGTACGAGGACTAGCGGAAACAATGAGCAGTTCTTC. The encoded protein is CASSTRTSGNNEQFF.

This clonotype was seen ten or more times. The rearrangement links TRBV24-1 to TRBJ2-2, with D perhaps given as TRBD1 or TRBD2 (5 bases each). V lost 9 bases and J 4 bases, leaving 8 bases between the germline ends. Germline CDR1 KGHDR, CDR2 SFDVKD. This CDR3 is 12 amino acids long. The CDR3 DNA sequence: TGTGCCACCGGGACGGTCACCGGGGAGCTGTTTTTT. It translates to CATGTVTGELFF.

This clonotype occurred many times. The chain combines TRBV27 with TRBJ1-5; the D is unclear. Germline V gene sequence: CDR1 MNHEY, CDR2 SMNVEV (reference sequence). The CDR3 runs 14 residues. The V and J ends lost 2 bases and 7 bases respectively, with 12 bases between them. In DNA, the CDR3 is TGTGCCAGCAGTTTAATTGGGGTGGCGCAGCCCCAGCATTTT. The encoded protein is CASSLIGVAQPQHF.

This clonotype was recorded at least ten times. This chain connects TRBV30 to TRBJ2-1; 7 bases align to TRBD1. V dropped 3 bases and J dropped 1; count of bases not matched to a gene: 3. This CDR3 is built from 14 residues. From germline, CDR1 is GTSNPN and CDR2 SVGIG (reference sequence). CDR3 sequence reads: CAWRTGVSYNEQFF. Written as DNA, the CDR3 is TGTGCCTGGAGAACAGGGGTTTCCTACAATGAGCAGTTCTTC.

This clonotype has a handful of counts. The chain recombines TRBV15 with TRBJ1-2; D is ambiguous. The V and J ends lost 0 bases and 4 bases respectively, with 18 bases between them. Germline CDR1 is LNHNV and CDR2 is YYDKDF (reference sequence). There are 17 residues in the CDR3. CDR3 region: CATSRDLGLQASYGYTF. In DNA, the CDR3 is TGTGCCACCAGCAGAGATCTAGGACTGCAAGCTAGCTATGGCTACACCTTC.

This sequence joins TRBV9 and TRBJ2-1, with TRBD1 as a possible D gene (5 bases). Deletions cut 0 bases from V and 12 bases from J, with 16 bases between. This CDR3 has 14 amino acids. Germline V gives CDR1 SGDLS, CDR2 YYNGEE. This CDR3 reads CASSVGGQLRGQFF. As DNA, the CDR3 is TGTGCCAGCAGCGTAGGAGGACAATTAAGGGGGCAGTTCTTC.

With respect to this clonotype: A clone one base away is much larger, so this may be a read error. The V and J genes are TRBV29-1 and TRBJ2-1, with 9 bases aligning to TRBD2. CDR3 length: 15 residues. Per the germline V gene, CDR1 is SQVTM and CDR2 is ANQGSEA. CDR3 DNA sequence: TGCCGCGTTGAAGTTGTAGCGGGAGTGGCAAATGAGCAGTTCTTC. Residues: CRVEVVAGVANEQFF.

This clonotype was found a few times. The J gene is TRBJ1-6, the V gene TRBV12-3 or TRBV12-4; possible D gene TRBD1, 5 bases. The V and J ends lost 5 bases and 8 bases respectively, with 19 bases between them. The CDR3 length is 16 residues. CDR3 loop: CASSTDAGREDSPLHF. The CDR3 DNA follows: TGTGCCAGCAGTACAGATGCGGGCAGGGAGGATTCACCCCTCCACTTT.

This clonotype was observed a few times. The genes are TRBV20-1 and TRBJ1-5; 7 bases fit TRBD1. The CDR3 is 15 residues long. After removal of 4 bases from V and 0 bases from J, the junction contained 6 bases not matched to a gene. CDR1 and CDR2 (germline): DFQATT, SNEGSKA (reference sequence). The CDR3 here is CSATDRVSSNQPQHF. The DNA for the CDR3 is TGCAGTGCTACCGACAGGGTATCTAGCAATCAGCCCCAGCATTTT.

This chain links TRBV29-1 with TRBJ2-1; D possibly corresponds to TRBD2 (6 bases). The CDR3 runs to 13 residues. Per the germline V gene, CDR1 is SQVTM and CDR2 is ANQGSEA. V was cut by 5 bases and J by 8 bases, with 16 bases left in between. The CDR3 nucleotides read TGCAGCGTTACCGGGACTGGGGGAGATGAGCAGTTCTTC. Residues: CSVTGTGGDEQFF.

The chain uses TRBV4-2 and TRBJ2-1, with 10 nucleotides matching TRBD2. CDR1 LGHNA and CDR2 YNFKEQ come from the germline V gene. The CDR3 is 17 amino acids. Germline trimming cut 4 bases from V and 8 bases from J; bases unmatched to any gene: 14. CDR3 bases: TGTGCCAGCAGCCGAATCGCCGGGACTAGCGCGGAACATGAGCAGTTCTTC. Protein: CASSRIAGTSAEHEQFF.

The chain employs TRBV7-2 and TRBJ2-2, with 8 bases aligning to TRBD2. The germline gives CDR1 SGHTA, CDR2 FQGNSA. This CDR3 has 18 amino acids. V lost 5 bases to trimming and J lost 1 base; unmatched junction nucleotides: 12. The CDR3 spells CASSPLVRGAQNTGELFF. The DNA of the CDR3 is TGTGCCAGCAGCCCCCTCGTGCGGGGGGCGCAGAACACCGGGGAGCTGTTTTTT.